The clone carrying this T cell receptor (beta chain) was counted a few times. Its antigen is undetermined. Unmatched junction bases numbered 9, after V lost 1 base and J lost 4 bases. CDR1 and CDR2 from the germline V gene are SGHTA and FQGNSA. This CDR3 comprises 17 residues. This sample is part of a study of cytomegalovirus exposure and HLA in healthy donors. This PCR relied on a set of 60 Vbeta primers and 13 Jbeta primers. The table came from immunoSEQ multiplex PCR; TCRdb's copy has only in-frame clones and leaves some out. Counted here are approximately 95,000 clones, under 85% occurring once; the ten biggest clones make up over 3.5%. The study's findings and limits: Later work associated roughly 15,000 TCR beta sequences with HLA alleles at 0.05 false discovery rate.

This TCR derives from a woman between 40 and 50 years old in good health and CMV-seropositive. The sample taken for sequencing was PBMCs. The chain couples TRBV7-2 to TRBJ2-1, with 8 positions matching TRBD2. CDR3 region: CASSLVPAGDPYNEQFF. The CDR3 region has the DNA TGTGCCAGCAGCTTAGTTCCAGCGGGAGACCCATACAATGAGCAGTTCTTC.